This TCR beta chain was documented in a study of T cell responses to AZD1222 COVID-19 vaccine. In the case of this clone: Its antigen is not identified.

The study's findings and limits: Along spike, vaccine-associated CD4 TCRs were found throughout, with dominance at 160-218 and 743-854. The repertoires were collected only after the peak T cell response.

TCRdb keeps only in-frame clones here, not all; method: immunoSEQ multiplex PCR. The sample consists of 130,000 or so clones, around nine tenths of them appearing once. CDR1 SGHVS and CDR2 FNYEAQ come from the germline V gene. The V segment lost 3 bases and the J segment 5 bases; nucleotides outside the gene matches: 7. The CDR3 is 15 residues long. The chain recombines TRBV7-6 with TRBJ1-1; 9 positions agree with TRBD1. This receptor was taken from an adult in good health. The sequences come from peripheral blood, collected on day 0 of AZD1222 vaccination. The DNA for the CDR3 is TGTGCCAGCAGCTTCGACGGGACAGGGTTGACTGAAGCTTTCTTT. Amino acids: CASSFDGTGLTEAFF.